This TCR beta chain was captured in a study of vaccination and CD4 T cells after COVID-19. Across the whole study: Convalescent donors totaled six males and four females, including two who were Hispanic.

Indicated treatment: roughly 11-day PBMC culture with coronavirus spike peptide pools or control peptides (ViraFEST assay). Prior to the COVID-19 pandemic (2011-2018), the unexposed donor's CD4+ T cells were collected. Peptide-pool expansion of antigen-specific T cells preceded TCR sequencing in ViraFEST. Each well received about 2.2 million PBMCs, cultured with approximately 9 IU/ml IL-2 and about 9.9 ug/ml peptide pools. This clonotype appeared a single time. What it binds is not known. Germline CDR1 is MNHEY and CDR2 is SVGEGT. J was trimmed by 3 bases and V by 6 bases; bases with no gene match: 3. This CDR3 region has 14 residues. Once obtained from cultured CD4+ T cells, the DNA was sequenced using the Oncomine TCR Beta short-read assay. Cultured CD4+ T cells were the source of extracted genomic DNA. TCRdb fed the PCR reads into MiXCR, producing one record per CDR3 protein. The table shows around 8,000 distinct CDR3 sequences, with approximately 30% occurring only once.

This chain joins TRBV6-2 or TRBV6-3 and TRBJ2-2; TRBD2 agrees at 8 bases. This receptor was obtained from a human donor in good health. The sample taken for sequencing was CD4+ T cells from blood, cultured in vitro. The CDR3 sequence: CASRPGLDTGELFF. Here the CDR3 DNA reads TGTGCCAGCAGACCGGGACTAGACACCGGGGAGCTGTTTTTT.